What follows describes a single T cell receptor beta chain. The data were obtained in a study of blood T cell repertoires in COVID-19. Study-level background: Donors in the United States, Italy and Spain gave samples during acute or convalescent COVID-19. T cells, B-cell-depleted T cells, or PBMCs provided the cDNA or gDNA that served as material.

Germline CDR1 is LGHDT and CDR2 is YNNKEL (reference sequence). V dropped 4 bases and J dropped 1 base, with 17 bases sitting between them. This CDR3 has 16 residues. Sequencing was performed with immunoSEQ multiplex PCR; in TCRdb, only in-frame clones are kept and a portion is missing. The repertoire holds 200,000 or so clones, with roughly 85% as singletons. The rearrangement joins TRBV3-1 (or the pseudogene TRBV3-2) to TRBJ2-7; D gene uncertain. The sequenced material came from peripheral blood. The clonotype originates from a woman aged 25 to 39 with acute or convalescent COVID-19. In DNA, the CDR3 is TGTGCCAGCAGCCGCTACCTTACGACGGGTTCCTACGAGCAGTACTTC. Its translation: CASSRYLTTGSYEQYF.